This T cell receptor beta chain emerged from a study of OX40 agonist ivuxolimab in advanced cancers. This clone was seen more than once but under ten times. Its specificity is unknown. The germline V and J ends were trimmed by 3 bases and 1 base, with 7 bases remaining between them. Germline V gene sequence: CDR1 SGHRS, CDR2 YFSETQ. The length of the CDR3 is 13 residues. Sequencing was performed with immunoSEQ multiplex PCR; in TCRdb, only in-frame clones are kept and a portion is missing. The sample has roughly 61,000 clones, roughly nine tenths seen once. Study observations and caveats: Certain nonresponders likewise exhibited a low normalized T-cell clonal expansion.

The chain uses TRBV5-1 and TRBJ1-2; D uncertain. Sequencing used CD4+ or CD8+ T cells sorted from blood, obtained in a trial of the OX40 agonist ivuxolimab. The source is an adult with an advanced solid tumor such as melanoma, head and neck, liver or kidney cancer. The CDR3 loop is CASSSEDNYGYTF. The CDR3 nucleotides are TGCGCCAGCAGCTCAGAGGATAACTATGGCTACACCTTC.